This T cell receptor (beta chain) is from a study of blood T cell repertoires in COVID-19. In germline, CDR1 is GTSNPN, CDR2 SVGIG (reference sequence). The CDR3 covers 17 residues. The junction had 7 bases not matched to a gene; V was cut back by 2 bases and J by 0 bases. Enrolled during active infection, Seattle patients were then followed longitudinally. Here immunoSEQ multiplex PCR was the method, and the copy in TCRdb shows in-frame clones only, minus some. The sample shows about 100,000 clones, about nine tenths of them seen only once. V is TRBV30 and J is TRBJ1-5; 10 bases line up with TRBD1. The sequence was collected from a woman in her forties or fifties with COVID-19, enrolled during active disease. The sequenced sample was peripheral blood. CDR3 region: CAWSKGQGPYSNQPQHF. The CDR3 DNA reads as TGTGCCTGGAGTAAGGGACAGGGGCCATATAGCAATCAGCCCCAGCATTTT. The full variable domain, with the rest looked up from reference TRBV30 and TRBJ1-5, is SQTIHQWPATLVQPVGSPLSLECTVEGTSNPNLYWYRQAAGRGLQLLFYSVGIGQISSEVPQNLSASRPQDRQFILSSKKLLLSDSGFYLCAWSKGQGPYSNQPQHFGDGTRLSIL.